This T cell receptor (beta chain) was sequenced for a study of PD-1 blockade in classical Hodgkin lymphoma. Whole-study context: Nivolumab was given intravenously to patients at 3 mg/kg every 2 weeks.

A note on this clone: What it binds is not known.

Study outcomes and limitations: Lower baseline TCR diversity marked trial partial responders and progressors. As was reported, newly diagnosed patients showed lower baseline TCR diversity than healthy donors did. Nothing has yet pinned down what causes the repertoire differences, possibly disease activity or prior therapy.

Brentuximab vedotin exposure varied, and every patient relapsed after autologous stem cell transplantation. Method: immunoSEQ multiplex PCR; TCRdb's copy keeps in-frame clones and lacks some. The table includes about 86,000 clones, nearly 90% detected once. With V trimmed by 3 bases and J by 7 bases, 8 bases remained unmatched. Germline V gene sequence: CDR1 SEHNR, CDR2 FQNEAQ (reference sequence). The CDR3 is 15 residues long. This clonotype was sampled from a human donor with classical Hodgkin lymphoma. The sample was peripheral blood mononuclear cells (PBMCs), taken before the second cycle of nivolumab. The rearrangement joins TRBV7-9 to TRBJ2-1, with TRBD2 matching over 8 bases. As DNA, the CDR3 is TGTGCCAGCAGCTTGCACCGGGAGGGTAGGAATGAGCAGTTCTTC. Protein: CASSLHREGRNEQFF.